This TCR beta chain stems from a study of cytomegalovirus exposure and HLA in healthy donors. Overall study results and limits: Listed as cytomegalovirus-associated were around 160 TCR beta chains.

13 Jbeta primers and 60 Vbeta primers were used for the PCR. Clones were read by immunoSEQ multiplex PCR, and TCRdb kept only the in-frame ones, dropping some. This table holds 120,000 or so clones, just over 15% found once. Germline V lookup: CDR1 MNHEY, CDR2 SVGAGI. The CDR3 loop spans 15 amino acids. V was trimmed by 0 bases and J by 0 bases, leaving 9 bases between them. Worth noting for this clone: Its specificity is unknown.

The sequence was collected from a woman aged 18-30 years in good health and CMV-seronegative. The chain joins TRBV6-5 to TRBJ2-7; D unresolved. Material: PBMCs. The CDR3 protein is CASSYSSHISYEQYF. The CDR3 DNA sequence: TGTGCCAGCAGTTACTCGAGCCATATCTCCTACGAGCAGTACTTC.